The source of this TCR beta chain is a study of T-cell memory formation after mild COVID-19. One entry per CDR3 protein, called by TCRdb with MiXCR from the 5' RACE reads. The table includes hundreds of thousands of distinct CDR3 sequences, about 16% detected once. This CDR3 is 11 amino acids long. Germline V CDR1 and CDR2: SNHLY, FYNNEI. This sequence was found in a man younger than 35 who had mild COVID-19 (a few samples of this study predate the infection). Cell type and time point are not known. The V and J genes are TRBV2 and TRBJ2-7, with unresolved D. Specimen: PBMCs or a T cell subset sorted from them (not recorded which). The CDR3 region has the DNA TGTGCATCCGGACGGGCCTACGAGCAGTACTTC. Encoded protein: CASGRAYEQYF.